Below are 8 T cell receptor beta chains sequenced from a single sample in a study of blood T cell repertoires in COVID-19 (dated by TCRdb to 2018 to 2021). Library preparation employed the immunoSEQ multiplex PCR assay. Imported from immuneACCESS, the table was reduced by TCRdb to in-frame sequences with V and J called. These copies leave out some clones; in studies compared against another copy, an unresolved V gene accounts for under half, and the cause of the remainder is not known. A total of 200,000 to 250,000 clones appear in this sample, approximately 84% of them only once. 2.9% of the sample is taken by the ten largest. The material sequenced was peripheral blood. These receptors were obtained from a man aged 50 or older who had recovered from COVID-19.

The chain uses TRBV5-4 and TRBJ1-1; tentatively, D is TRBD1 (5 bases). Germline CDR1 is SGHNT and CDR2 is YYREEE (reference sequence). The CDR3 is made up of 15 amino acids. The V end lost 0 bases, the J end lost 3 bases, and 12 bases lay between the germline ends. CDR3 coding DNA: TGTGCCAGCAGCTTGGGGCCCGGACACGACACTGAAGCTTTCTTT. Translating gives CASSLGPGHDTEAFF.

This clone was seen a single time. The chain is built from TRBV5-1 and TRBJ1-5; D is possibly TRBD1 (6 bases). This CDR3 spans 15 amino acids. CDR1 is SGHRS and CDR2 is YFSETQ in the germline V gene. V was pared by 3 bases and J by 0 bases, with 10 bases between. The CDR3 is CASSSEGDSNQPQHF. The CDR3, as DNA: TGCGCCAGCAGCTCCGAGGGGGATAGCAATCAGCCCCAGCATTTT.

The J gene is TRBJ2-3, the V gene TRBV28; TRBD2 matches at 7 bases. The V and J ends lost 6 bases and 8 bases, in that order; junction bases with no gene match: 14. CDR3 length: 15 residues. The germline V gene encodes CDR1 MDHEN and CDR2 SYDVKM. CDR3 sequence (DNA): TGTGCCAGCAGCTGGGGTGGGGGAGGGCCAGGTACGCAGTATTTT. Translating gives CASSWGGGGPGTQYF.

This rearrangement joins TRBV2 to TRBJ1-1; TRBD1 matches 8 bases. The ends lost 3 bases at V and 10 bases at J; junction bases unmatched: 13. The CDR3 spans 15 residues. Germline V gene sequence: CDR1 SNHLY, CDR2 FYNNEI. DNA for the CDR3: TGTGCCAGCAGTGACGAGACAGGGGTTCTCAATCGAGCTTTCTTT. It is translated as CASSDETGVLNRAFF. Combining the CDR3 with reference TRBV2 and TRBJ1-1 gives the whole variable domain EPEVTQTPSHQVTQMGQEVILRCVPISNHLYFYWYRQILGQKVEFLVSFYNNEISEKSEIFDDQFSVERPDGSNFTLKIRSTKLEDSAMYFCASSDETGVLNRAFFGQGTRLTVV.

The rearrangement joins TRBV25-1 to TRBJ2-7, with 9 bases identical to TRBD1. The CDR3 consists of 15 residues. In germline, CDR1 is MGHDK, CDR2 SYGVNS. V was pared by 1 base and J by 4 bases, with 5 bases of the junction left unmatched. The CDR3 here is CASSESGTGYYEQYF. CDR3 DNA sequence: TGTGCCAGCAGTGAATCCGGGACAGGGTATTACGAGCAGTACTTC.

V gene TRBV7-8 combines with J gene TRBJ1-4; D possibly corresponds to TRBD1 (5 bases). The germline V gene encodes CDR1 SGHVS and CDR2 FQNEAQ. V lost 5 bases to trimming and J lost 3 bases, with 19 bases between them. The CDR3 consists of 17 residues. In DNA form, the CDR3 reads TGTGCCAGCAGCCTCGGGAGGGGCTCAAGCTCTAATGAAAAACTGTTTTTT. Its protein product is CASSLGRGSSSNEKLFF.

The gene calls are TRBV5-1 and TRBJ2-1; TRBD2 might be the D (5 bases). The CDR3 contains 15 residues. The V gene's germline CDR1 is SGHRS and CDR2 YFSETQ. V lost 3 bases, J lost 0 bases, and 10 bases lay in between. The DNA of the CDR3 is TGCGCCAGCAGCTCGAGAGGGAGCTCCTACAATGAGCAGTTCTTC. This codes for CASSSRGSSYNEQFF.

Only a few counts were recorded for this clone. The rearrangement links TRBV6-5 to TRBJ1-1, with 7 bases identical to TRBD1. This CDR3 comprises 13 residues. Germline trimming cut 6 bases from V and 4 bases from J; bases unmatched to any gene: 5. Per germline, CDR1 MNHEY and CDR2 SVGAGI. DNA of the CDR3: TGTGCCAGCAGACCCCCAGGGGGCACTGAAGCTTTCTTT. Protein: CASRPPGGTEAFF.